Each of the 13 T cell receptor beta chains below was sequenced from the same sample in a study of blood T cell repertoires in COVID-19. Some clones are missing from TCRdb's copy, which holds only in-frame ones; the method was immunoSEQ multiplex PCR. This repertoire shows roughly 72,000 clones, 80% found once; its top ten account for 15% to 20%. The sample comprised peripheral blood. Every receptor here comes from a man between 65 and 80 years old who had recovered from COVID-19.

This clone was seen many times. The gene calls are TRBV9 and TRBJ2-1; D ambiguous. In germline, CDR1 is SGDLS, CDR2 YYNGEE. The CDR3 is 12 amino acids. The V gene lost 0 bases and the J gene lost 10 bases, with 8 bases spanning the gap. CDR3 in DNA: TGTGCCAGCAGCGTAGCGGGTACGGAGCAGTTCTTC. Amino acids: CASSVAGTEQFF. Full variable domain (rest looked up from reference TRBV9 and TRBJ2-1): DSGVTQTPKHLITATGQRVTLRCSPRSGDLSVYWYQQSLDQGLQFLIQYYNGEERAKGNILERFSAQQFPDLHSELNLSSLELGDSALYFCASSVAGTEQFFGPGTRLTVL.

CDR3 amino acids: CASSLQDRTFDEQYF. In nucleotides, the CDR3 is TGTGCCAGCAGCCTTCAGGACCGGACTTTCGACGAGCAGTACTTC. V usage is TRBV7-2 and J usage is TRBJ2-7; possibly TRBD2 for D (5 bases). V lost 5 bases to trimming and J lost 5 bases, with 19 bases between them. The germline gives CDR1 SGHTA, CDR2 FQGNSA. The CDR3 totals 15 residues. The full variable domain, completed using reference TRBV7-2 and TRBJ2-7, is GAGVSQSPSNKVTEKGKDVELRCDPISGHTALYWYRQSLGQGLEFLIYFQGNSAPDKSGLPSDRFSAERTGGSVSTLTIQRTQQEDSAVYLCASSLQDRTFDEQYFGPGTRLTVT.

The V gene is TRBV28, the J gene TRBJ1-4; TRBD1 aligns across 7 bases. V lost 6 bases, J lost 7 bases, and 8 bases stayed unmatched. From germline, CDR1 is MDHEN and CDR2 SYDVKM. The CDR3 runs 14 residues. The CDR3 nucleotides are TGTGCCAGCAGGGATACAGGGGTGGCTGAAAAACTGTTTTTT. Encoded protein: CASRDTGVAEKLFF.

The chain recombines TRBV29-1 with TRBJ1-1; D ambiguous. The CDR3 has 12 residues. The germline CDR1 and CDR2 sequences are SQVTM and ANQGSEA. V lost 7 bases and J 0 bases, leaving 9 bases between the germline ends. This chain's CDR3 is CSALAMNTEAFF. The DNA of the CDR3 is TGCAGCGCGTTGGCCATGAACACTGAAGCTTTCTTT.

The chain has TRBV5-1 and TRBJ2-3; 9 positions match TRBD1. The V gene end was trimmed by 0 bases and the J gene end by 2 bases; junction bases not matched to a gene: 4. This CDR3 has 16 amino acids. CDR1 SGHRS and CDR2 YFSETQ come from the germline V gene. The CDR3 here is CASSLAGTGITDTQYF. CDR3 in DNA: TGCGCCAGCAGCTTGGCCGGGACAGGGATCACAGATACGCAGTATTTT.

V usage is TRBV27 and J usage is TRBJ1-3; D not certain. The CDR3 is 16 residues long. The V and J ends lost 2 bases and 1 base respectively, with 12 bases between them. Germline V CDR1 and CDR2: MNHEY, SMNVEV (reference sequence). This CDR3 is CASSLKPGWSGNTIYF. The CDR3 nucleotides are TGTGCCAGCAGTTTAAAGCCAGGTTGGTCTGGAAACACCATATATTTT.

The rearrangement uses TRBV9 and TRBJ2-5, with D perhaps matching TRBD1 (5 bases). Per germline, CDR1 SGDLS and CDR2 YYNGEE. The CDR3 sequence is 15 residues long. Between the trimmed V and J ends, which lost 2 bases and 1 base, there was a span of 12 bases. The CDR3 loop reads CASSVAQTVQETQYF. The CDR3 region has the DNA TGTGCCAGCAGCGTGGCGCAGACAGTCCAAGAGACCCAGTACTTC. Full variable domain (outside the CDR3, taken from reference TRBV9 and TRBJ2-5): DSGVTQTPKHLITATGQRVTLRCSPRSGDLSVYWYQQSLDQGLQFLIQYYNGEERAKGNILERFSAQQFPDLHSELNLSSLELGDSALYFCASSVAQTVQETQYFGPGTRLLVL.

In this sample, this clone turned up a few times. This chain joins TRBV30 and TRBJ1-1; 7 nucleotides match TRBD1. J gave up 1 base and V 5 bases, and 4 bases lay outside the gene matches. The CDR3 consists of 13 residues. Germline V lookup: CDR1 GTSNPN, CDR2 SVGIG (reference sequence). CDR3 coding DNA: TGTGCCTGGGACAGGGCGGGGAACACTGAAGCTTTCTTT. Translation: CAWDRAGNTEAFF.

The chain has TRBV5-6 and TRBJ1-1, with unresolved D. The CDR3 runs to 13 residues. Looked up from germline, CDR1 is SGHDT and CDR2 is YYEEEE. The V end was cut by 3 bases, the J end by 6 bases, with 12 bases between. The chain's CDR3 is CASSYRRSAEAFF. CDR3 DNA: TGTGCCAGCAGCTACCGGCGGAGCGCTGAAGCTTTCTTT.

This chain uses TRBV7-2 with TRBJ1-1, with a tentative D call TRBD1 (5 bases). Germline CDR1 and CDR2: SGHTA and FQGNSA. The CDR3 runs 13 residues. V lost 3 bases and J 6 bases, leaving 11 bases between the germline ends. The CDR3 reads CASSFSRVSEAFF. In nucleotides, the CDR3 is TGTGCCAGCAGCTTCAGCAGGGTTTCTGAAGCTTTCTTT.

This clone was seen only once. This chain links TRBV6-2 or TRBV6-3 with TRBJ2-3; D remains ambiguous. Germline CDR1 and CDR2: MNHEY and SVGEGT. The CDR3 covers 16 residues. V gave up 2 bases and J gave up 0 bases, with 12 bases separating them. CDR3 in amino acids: CASSYGPYPSTDTQYF. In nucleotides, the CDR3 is TGTGCCAGCAGTTACGGGCCTTACCCTAGCACAGATACGCAGTATTTT.

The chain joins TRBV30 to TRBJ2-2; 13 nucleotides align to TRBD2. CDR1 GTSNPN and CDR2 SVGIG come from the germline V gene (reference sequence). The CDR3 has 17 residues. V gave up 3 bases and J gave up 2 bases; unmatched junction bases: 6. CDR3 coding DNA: TGTGCCTGGAGCGTCACTAGCGGGAGGGCTAACACCGGGGAGCTGTTTTTT. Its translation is CAWSVTSGRANTGELFF.

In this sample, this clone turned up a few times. The CDR3 DNA is TGTGCCACTTCCCAGGGGGCAGGGGAATCACCCCTCCACTTT. Its translation: CATSQGAGESPLHF. The rearrangement uses TRBV6-5 and TRBJ1-6, with 8 bases fitting TRBD1. With 10 bases clipped from V and 10 bases from J, the junction kept 12 bases outside the gene matches. The CDR3 is 14 residues long. Germline CDR1 reads MNHEY; CDR2 reads SVGAGI.